This T cell receptor (beta chain) was identified in a study of T cell responses to AZD1222 COVID-19 vaccine. General study findings and limits: Reportedly, nearly half of unique spike TCRs recognized epitopes outside B.1.351/B.1.1.7 mutations. Clonal diversity may have been underestimated, and the donors were mostly white British, with more females than males.

Germline V lookup: CDR1 MNHEY, CDR2 SVGEGT. The CDR3 extends over 11 amino acids. Trimming removed 3 bases at V and 9 bases at J, with 8 bases between. TCRdb's table, derived via immunoSEQ multiplex PCR, lists solely in-frame clones and lacks some. The sample contains more than 140,000 clones, under 95% of which appear only once. Details on this clone: Its antigen is currently unknown.

This clonotype was obtained from an adult in good health. Source: peripheral blood, taken on day 0 of AZD1222 vaccination. The gene calls are TRBV6-2 or TRBV6-3 and TRBJ1-2; the D is unclear. The CDR3 protein is CASSYDSSYTF. The CDR3 region has the DNA TGTGCCAGCAGTTATGACTCGAGCTACACCTTC.